This T cell receptor (beta chain) was recorded in a study of shared clonotypes between healthy human individuals. This CDR3 contains 15 residues. V lost 4 bases and J 3 bases, leaving 16 bases between the germline ends. Germline V gene data show CDR1 as SNHLY and CDR2 as FYNNEI. Repertoires were generated with immunoSEQ multiplex PCR, while TCRdb's copy carries only in-frame clones and drops some. The table lists 1,400,000 or so clones, approximately 98.5% of them singletons. The sample was naive CD4+ T cells sorted from blood. As to subset: CD45RA+ positively selected. The origin of this receptor is a man aged 30 to 45 in good health. This sequence joins TRBV2 and TRBJ2-7; a possible D gene is TRBD1 (6 bases). This CDR3 reads CASSVKQGYFYEQYF. As DNA, the CDR3 is TGTGCCAGCAGTGTCAAACAGGGTTATTTCTACGAGCAGTACTTC.